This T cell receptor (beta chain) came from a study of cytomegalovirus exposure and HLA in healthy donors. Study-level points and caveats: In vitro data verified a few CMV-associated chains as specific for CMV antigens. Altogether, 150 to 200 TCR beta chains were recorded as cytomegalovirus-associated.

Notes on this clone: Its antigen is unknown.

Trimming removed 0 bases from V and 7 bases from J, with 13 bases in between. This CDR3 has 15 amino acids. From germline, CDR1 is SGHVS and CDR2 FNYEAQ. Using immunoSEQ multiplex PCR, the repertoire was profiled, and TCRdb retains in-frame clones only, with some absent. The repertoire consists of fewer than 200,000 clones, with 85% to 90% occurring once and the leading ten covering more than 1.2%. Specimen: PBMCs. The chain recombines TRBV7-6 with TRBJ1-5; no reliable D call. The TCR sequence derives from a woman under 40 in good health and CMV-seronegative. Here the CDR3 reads CASSLAIDKRQPQHF. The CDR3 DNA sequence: TGTGCCAGCAGCTTAGCGATCGACAAGCGGCAGCCCCAGCATTTT.